This T cell receptor (beta chain) was captured in a study of CD8 T cells in ankylosing spondylitis (dated by TCRdb to the late 2010s). With respect to the entire study: The study set out to find disease-linked TCR variants by profiling T cell receptor beta repertoires in ankylosing spondylitis patients and healthy donors. Peripheral blood was sampled, and synovial fluid was additionally collected from ankylosing spondylitis patients. The whole study cohort included 108 healthy donors and 20 to 25 ankylosing spondylitis patients.

Points the paper makes about the study in general: A TCR beta motif made up of seven or eight highly homologous amino acid variants appeared to be characteristic of blood from ankylosing spondylitis patients. The disease-linked clones had a CD8+ phenotype and were found at relatively low frequencies in peripheral blood. Some TCR beta motif variants had previously been reported in synovial fluid and blood of reactive arthritis patients, which suggested common disease-initiation mechanisms. The disease-linked clones were reported as significantly enriched in matched synovial fluid samples from ankylosing spondylitis patients.

This clonotype was picked up many times. No cognate antigen has been identified for it. No base-level quality is on record; no much larger clone is a single base apart. The junction carries 8 bases between V and J, which are trimmed by 2 bases and 1 base respectively. The CDR3 measures 14 amino acids from cysteine to phenylalanine. Only the CDR3 DNA stays, 42 bases, in frame from base 1. Instrument on record: Illumina HiSeq 2500. TCR beta libraries were prepared by quantitative 5'-RACE with molecular barcodes. The authors' analysis ran thus. To identify disease-linked TCR variants, a new computational method was used, one built on a probabilistic model of VDJ rearrangement. TCRdb reanalyzed the raw reads on its own, using fastp at Q25 for trimming and MiXCR for clone calling, and kept in-frame beta chains. Merged by CDR3 protein, the rows form single entries marked with the most common genes and DNA. In this record, the V and J calls reflect TCRdb's handling and not the investigators' own analysis. Across this sample there are 150,000 to 200,000 distinct CDR3 sequences, with 13% seen only once. Of the sample, around 10% is held by the ten largest clones.

The sample comprised blood, either unsorted or a sorted T cell fraction (not recorded which). The chain employs TRBV12-3 or TRBV12-4 and TRBJ1-1; confidence is insufficient to name the D gene. The receptor was derived from a female donor with ankylosing spondylitis or in good health (not recorded which). The sequenced DNA is TGTGCCAGCAGTTTAAGTGGGCGGAACACTGAAGCTTTCTTT. The resulting protein is CASSLSGRNTEAFF.